The 30 T cell receptor beta chains listed next were all sequenced from one sample in a study of T cells after yellow fever vaccination. TCRdb called the 5' RACE reads again in MiXCR, with one record for every CDR3 protein. The sample lists about 320,000 distinct CDR3 sequences; around 10% were seen once. The starting material was CD4+ T cells sorted from PBMCs, obtained 45 days after the yellow fever booster vaccination. The receptors derive from a man between 18 and 35 years old who received the YFV17D yellow fever vaccine.

The chain employs TRBV5-4 and TRBJ1-1; 9 bases fit TRBD1. Germline V lookup: CDR1 SGHNT, CDR2 YYREEE (reference sequence). J lost 4 bases, V lost 0 bases, and 7 bases had no gene match. This CDR3 spans 16 amino acids. CDR3 loop: CASSLAGTGSRTEAFF. CDR3 coding DNA: TGTGCCAGCAGCTTGGCAGGGACAGGGAGTCGCACTGAAGCTTTCTTT.

V and J are TRBV12-3 or TRBV12-4 and TRBJ1-6, with unresolved D. The CDR3 extends over 11 amino acids. V lost 4 bases and J 10 bases, leaving 5 bases between the germline ends. CDR3 in DNA: TGTGCCAGCAGTTCCCCCTCACCCCTCCACTTT. It codes for CASSSPSPLHF.

This clonotype has a count of ten or more. V is TRBV5-1 and J is TRBJ2-3; TRBD1 aligns across 7 bases. CDR1 and CDR2 from the germline V gene are SGHRS and YFSETQ. The J segment lost 5 bases and the V segment lost 4 bases, leaving 7 bases of the junction unmatched. The CDR3 is 14 residues long. The CDR3 reads CASSLGQPGDTQYF. The CDR3 DNA sequence: TGCGCCAGCAGCCTGGGACAGCCGGGAGATACGCAGTATTTT.

The chain links TRBV5-1 to TRBJ1-6; 11 bases are a match to TRBD1. CDR1 is SGHRS and CDR2 is YFSETQ in the germline V gene. V lost 3 bases and J lost 5; bases outside the gene matches: 7. There are 17 residues in the CDR3. CDR3 nucleotides: TGCGCCAGCAGCTCCGGACAGGGGGCCGGTAATAATTCACCCCTCCACTTT. Translated, it gives CASSSGQGAGNNSPLHF.

The CDR3 loop reads CASSLGDRIDGYTF. CDR3 nucleotides: TGTGCCAGCAGCTTAGGGGACCGGATAGATGGCTACACCTTC. The chain has TRBV7-8 and TRBJ1-2; D possibly corresponds to TRBD1 (5 bases). The germline V gene encodes CDR1 SGHVS and CDR2 FQNEAQ. The CDR3 length is 14 residues. The ends were cut back, 1 base at V and 6 bases at J, with 12 bases in the middle.

The genes are TRBV5-4 and TRBJ1-2; D is unresolved. V was shortened by 0 bases and J by 4 bases, with 7 bases between the two germline ends. Germline CDR1 reads SGHNT; CDR2 reads YYREEE (reference sequence). This CDR3 has 13 residues. The CDR3 protein is CASSLVSIYGYTF. The CDR3 bases are TGTGCCAGCAGCTTGGTCTCGATCTATGGCTACACCTTC.

This clonotype was seen a few times. This chain joins TRBV24-1 and TRBJ1-5, with no clear D. With 6 bases removed from V and 6 bases from J, the gap between germline ends came to 8 bases. CDR1 and CDR2 from the germline V gene are KGHDR and SFDVKD. CDR3 length: 12 amino acids. The CDR3 region is CATSTGSQPQHF. The CDR3 DNA follows: TGTGCCACCAGTACGGGAAGTCAGCCCCAGCATTTT.

This clonotype was seen repeatedly, ten times or more. The chain joins TRBV29-1 to TRBJ1-2, with TRBD1 matching over 11 bases. The germline V gene encodes CDR1 SQVTM and CDR2 ANQGSEA. The CDR3 is 14 residues long. V was pared by 6 bases and J by 8 bases, with 11 bases of the junction left unmatched. In nucleotides, the CDR3 is TGCAGCGTAGAACCGGGACAGGGGGATAGGGGCTACACCTTC. Translated, it gives CSVEPGQGDRGYTF.

The V gene is TRBV5-5, the J gene TRBJ1-2; weak D call: TRBD1 (5 bases). The germline V gene has CDR1 SGHKS and CDR2 YYEKEE (reference sequence). V was trimmed by 0 bases and J by 3 bases, leaving 15 bases between them. CDR3 length equals 16 residues. The CDR3 region is CASSLVIRVQDYGYTF. The CDR3 bases are TGTGCCAGCAGCTTGGTCATCAGGGTTCAAGACTATGGCTACACCTTC.

The rearrangement joins TRBV12-3 or TRBV12-4 to TRBJ1-5; TRBD1 matches 11 bases. The CDR3 extends over 14 amino acids. J gave up 9 bases and V 6 bases, and 7 bases lay outside the gene matches. Here the CDR3 reads CASRDGQGARPQHF. CDR3 nucleotide sequence: TGTGCCAGCAGGGATGGACAGGGGGCTAGGCCCCAGCATTTT.

This clonotype has only a few counts. V gene TRBV6-6 combines with J gene TRBJ1-1; possible D gene TRBD1, 5 bases. There are 15 residues in the CDR3. From germline, CDR1 is MNHNY and CDR2 SVGAGI (reference sequence). V gave up 2 bases and J gave up 4 bases, with 14 bases separating them. CDR3 amino acids: CASSYLQGRGTEAFF. CDR3 DNA sequence: TGTGCCAGCAGTTACCTTCAGGGAAGAGGCACTGAAGCTTTCTTT.

This clonotype was counted only a few times. The chain couples TRBV27 to TRBJ1-4; D possibly corresponds to TRBD1 (5 bases). In germline, CDR1 is MNHEY, CDR2 SMNVEV (reference sequence). Trimming removed 5 bases from V and 0 bases from J, with 22 bases in between. The CDR3 length is 19 residues. The CDR3 sequence is CASSPRVKGIGATNEKLFF. As DNA, the CDR3 is TGTGCCAGCAGTCCTAGGGTAAAGGGGATAGGGGCAACTAATGAAAAACTGTTTTTT.

This chain links TRBV10-3 with TRBJ2-1, with 8 bases that match TRBD1. After removal of 2 bases from V and 7 bases from J, the junction contained 4 bases not matched to a gene. The CDR3 has 14 residues. The germline V gene has CDR1 ENHRY and CDR2 SYGVKD. CDR3 in DNA: TGTGCCATCAGTGAGGGATGGGACAGGAATGAGCAGTTCTTC. It specifies CAISEGWDRNEQFF.

The genes are TRBV21-1 and TRBJ1-1. TRBV21-1 is an annotated pseudogene. The CDR3 sequence is 15 residues long. As DNA, the CDR3 is TGTGCCAGCAGCAAAACATCAAGCGACGGTGCTGAAGCTTTCTTT. Translated: CASSKTSSDGAEAFF.

This chain links TRBV7-9 with TRBJ2-1; no definite D call. CDR3 length: 13 amino acids. Germline lookup yields CDR1 SEHNR and CDR2 FQNEAQ (reference sequence). Trimming pared 5 bases from V and 7 bases from J, leaving 12 bases between. Here the CDR3 DNA reads TGTGCCAGCAGCGGGCTTGGCGAGAATGAGCAGTTCTTC. This translates into CASSGLGENEQFF.

This clonotype was counted only a few times. The CDR3 coding sequence is TGTGCCAGCAGCCCCGCCGGGGCTAATGAAAAACTGTTTTTT. It is translated as CASSPAGANEKLFF. The rearrangement joins TRBV12-3 or TRBV12-4 to TRBJ1-4; D unresolved. The CDR3 totals 14 residues. With 6 bases removed from V and 3 bases from J, the gap between germline ends came to 11 bases.

Only a few counts were recorded for this clonotype. The genes are TRBV24-1 and TRBJ2-3, with 7 bases fitting TRBD2. Germline CDR1 KGHDR, CDR2 SFDVKD. The V segment lost 4 bases and the J segment 8 bases; nucleotides outside the gene matches: 5. The CDR3 covers 13 residues. CDR3 DNA: TGTGCCACCAGTGACAGGAGCGGGGCTACGCAGTATTTT. It encodes CATSDRSGATQYF.

This clonotype was seen a few times. The rearrangement joins TRBV10-1 to TRBJ2-7, with D tentatively TRBD1 (6 bases). The CDR3 length is 12 residues. Trimming removed 4 bases at V and 6 bases at J, with 10 bases between. Per the germline V gene, CDR1 is WNHNN and CDR2 is SYGVQD (reference sequence). CDR3: CASSGQGSEQYV. The CDR3 DNA sequence: TGCGCCAGCAGTGGCCAGGGGTCCGAGCAGTACGTC.

This clonotype was observed at least ten times. This CDR3 reads CASRLPGGNEQFF. CDR3 nucleotides: TGTGCCAGCAGGCTCCCAGGGGGCAATGAGCAGTTCTTC. V and J are TRBV5-6 and TRBJ2-1; 7 bases agree with TRBD1. Trimming at V came to 5 bases and at J to 6 bases, leaving 5 bases not matched to a gene. Germline V CDR1 and CDR2: SGHDT, YYEEEE. CDR3 length: 13 residues.

The CDR3 loop reads CASSLGGTPTDTQYF. CDR3 sequence (DNA): TGTGCCAGCAGCTTGGGGGGGACTCCGACAGATACGCAGTATTTT. The chain carries TRBV5-6 and TRBJ2-3; D may be TRBD2 (6 bases). CDR3 length: 15 amino acids. The germline V and J ends were trimmed by 0 bases and 3 bases, with 11 bases remaining between them. Germline CDR1 SGHDT, CDR2 YYEEEE.

In this sample, this clonotype turned up many times. The chain couples TRBV28 to TRBJ1-2; a possible D gene is TRBD1 (6 bases). The CDR3 extends over 14 amino acids. Trimming pared 10 bases from V and 7 bases from J, leaving 22 bases between. CDR1 is MDHEN and CDR2 is SYDVKM in the germline V gene. The CDR3 sequence is CATDATGFGRGYTF. Here the CDR3 DNA reads TGTGCCACCGACGCAACAGGGTTCGGTCGTGGCTACACCTTC.

The chain links TRBV11-2 to TRBJ2-5, with 7 bases that match TRBD2. The CDR3 sequence is 15 residues long. Looked up from germline, CDR1 is SGHAT and CDR2 is FQNNGV. Unmatched junction bases numbered 8, after V lost 5 bases and J lost 2 bases. CDR3 protein: CASSPPRGVQETQYF. The CDR3 DNA reads TGTGCCAGCAGCCCCCCCCGGGGGGTTCAAGAGACCCAGTACTTC. The full variable domain, rest sourced from reference TRBV11-2 and TRBJ2-5, is EAGVAQSPRYKIIEKRQSVAFWCNPISGHATLYWYQQILGQGPKLLIQFQNNGVVDDSQLPKDRFSAERLKGVDSTLKIQPAKLEDSAVYLCASSPPRGVQETQYFGPGTRLLVL.

The CDR3 is CASSQDLQQALRGGYGYTF. DNA of the CDR3: TGTGCCAGCAGCCAAGATCTTCAGCAGGCGTTACGGGGTGGCTATGGCTACACCTTC. The rearrangement joins TRBV4-2 to TRBJ1-2; D gene unclear. CDR1 is LGHNA, CDR2 YNFKEQ, per germline. CDR3 length equals 19 residues. Trimming left V 0 bases short and J 4 bases short, with 24 bases between.

This rearrangement joins TRBV7-2 to TRBJ2-5; D may be TRBD1 (6 bases). Per germline, CDR1 SGHTA and CDR2 FQGNSA. The CDR3 length is 15 residues. Trimming took off 1 base at V and 5 bases at J, with 14 bases between the two ends. The CDR3 DNA sequence: TGTGCCAGCAGCTTAGTGGTAGGGGGAAGTGAGACCCAGTACTTC. Translating it yields CASSLVVGGSETQYF.

This clonotype was detected a few times. This rearrangement joins TRBV6-2 or TRBV6-3 to TRBJ1-2; possible D gene TRBD1, 5 bases. The CDR3 extends over 13 amino acids. Per germline, CDR1 MNHEY and CDR2 SVGEGT. Trimming took off 5 bases at V and 3 bases at J, with 10 bases between the two ends. The CDR3 DNA sequence: TGTGCCAGCAGTCCAGGGTACGACTATGGCTACACCTTC. Translated: CASSPGYDYGYTF.

The V call is TRBV5-1, the J call TRBJ1-1, with TRBD1 identical over 8 bases. Germline V gene lookup returns CDR1 SGHRS and CDR2 YFSETQ. This CDR3 comprises 14 residues. V was clipped by 7 bases and J by 1 base; unmatched bases: 6. The CDR3 nucleotides read TGCGCCAGCGGTCTGACAGGGGAGAACACTGAAGCTTTCTTT. The encoded protein is CASGLTGENTEAFF.

This clonotype has at least ten counts. The chain employs TRBV27 and TRBJ1-5; D gene ambiguous. The V gene's germline CDR1 is MNHEY and CDR2 SMNVEV (reference sequence). The CDR3 consists of 13 residues. With 3 bases removed from V and 1 base from J, the gap between germline ends came to 4 bases. The CDR3 spells CASSFKSNQPQHF. As DNA, the CDR3 is TGTGCCAGCAGTTTCAAGAGCAATCAGCCCCAGCATTTT.

The J gene is TRBJ1-2, the V gene TRBV4-3; D not certain. This CDR3 spans 15 amino acids. Trimming removed 3 bases at V and 3 bases at J, with 14 bases between. From germline, CDR1 is LGHNA and CDR2 YSLEER. The CDR3 DNA reads TGCGCCAGCAGCCAGTCCCTGGGTTTCGACTATGGCTACACCTTC. Protein sequence: CASSQSLGFDYGYTF.

This clonotype appeared many times. The chain joins TRBV11-2 to TRBJ2-1, with 9 bases lining up with TRBD2. V shed 5 bases, J shed 5 bases, and the junction held 7 bases outside the gene matches. From germline, CDR1 is SGHAT and CDR2 FQNNGV. The CDR3 totals 15 residues. CDR3 bases: TGTGCCAGCAGCCCTTTAGCGGGGGACCACAATGAGCAGTTCTTC. Protein: CASSPLAGDHNEQFF.

This clonotype has just a few counts. The chain combines TRBV19 with TRBJ2-3; no reliable D call. The CDR3 is made up of 15 amino acids. From germline, CDR1 is LNHDA and CDR2 SQIVND (reference sequence). V was pared by 3 bases and J by 3 bases, with 13 bases between. CDR3 protein: CASSITRDGTDTQYF. The CDR3 nucleotides read TGTGCCAGTAGTATTACAAGAGACGGGACAGATACGCAGTATTTT.